Listed here are 14 T cell receptor beta chains from one sample, sequenced in a study of T-cell reconstitution after alpha-beta-depleted transplantation in children. Unique molecular identifiers were built into the TCRbeta library. TCRdb called the PCR reads again in MiXCR, with one record for every CDR3 protein. The data contain under 450,000 distinct CDR3 sequences, 13% of them singletons. The sequencing here drew on PBMCs, taken from the stem cell graft. Every receptor here comes from a human donor who donated a stem cell graft to a child with Fanconi anemia.

The chain employs TRBV7-6 and TRBJ2-5; D may be TRBD1 or TRBD2 (6 bases each). This CDR3 is 17 amino acids long. CDR1 and CDR2 (germline): SGHVS, FNYEAQ. V shed 5 bases and J shed 7 bases, with 26 bases lying between them. The CDR3 reads CASSPLGGSATLGTQYF. DNA for the CDR3: TGTGCCAGCAGCCCCTTAGGGGGGAGCGCAACATTAGGGACCCAGTACTTC.

This clonotype was recorded once. The chain recombines TRBV6-2 or TRBV6-3 with TRBJ2-5, with no clear D. Germline CDR1 reads MNHEY; CDR2 reads SVGEGT. V lost 6 bases, J lost 7 bases, and 12 bases lay in between. This CDR3 region has 12 residues. In DNA, the CDR3 is TGTGCCAGCAGCGAAGGCGTCGGGACCCAGTACTTC. Translation gives CASSEGVGTQYF.

This clonotype was counted ten times or more. CDR3 nucleotides: TGCGCCAGCAGATCGAGCGGGGGACTCTTAGATACGCAGTATTTT. This codes for CASRSSGGLLDTQYF. V and J are TRBV5-1 and TRBJ2-3, with 8 nucleotides matching TRBD2. V trimming: 5 bases; J trimming: 5 bases; junction bases outside the gene matches: 10. Looked up from germline, CDR1 is SGHRS and CDR2 is YFSETQ. CDR3 length equals 15 residues.

This clonotype was observed at least ten times. This chain links TRBV5-1 with TRBJ2-2; D gene unclear. Germline V gene lookup returns CDR1 SGHRS and CDR2 YFSETQ. V lost 4 bases, J lost 0 bases, and 10 bases lay in between. CDR3 length equals 15 residues. In DNA, the CDR3 is TGCGCCAGCAGCAAGGACGGCTCGAACACCGGGGAGCTGTTTTTT. It translates to CASSKDGSNTGELFF.

This clonotype was picked up many times. This chain links TRBV7-2 with TRBJ2-1, with 8 bases aligning to TRBD1. The CDR3 contains 21 residues. The trim removed 5 bases at V and 1 base at J, leaving 22 bases unmatched. Germline-derived CDR1 and CDR2 are SGHTA and FQGNSA. The CDR3 sequence is CASSNNQLPGGFGFSYNEQFF. In DNA, the CDR3 is TGTGCCAGCAGCAACAACCAACTTCCAGGGGGCTTCGGGTTTTCCTACAATGAGCAGTTCTTC. Together with reference TRBV7-2 and TRBJ2-1, the CDR3 gives the full variable domain: GAGVSQSPSNKVTEKGKDVELRCDPISGHTALYWYRQSLGQGLEFLIYFQGNSAPDKSGLPSDRFSAERTGGSVSTLTIQRTQQEDSAVYLCASSNNQLPGGFGFSYNEQFFGPGTRLTVL.

J is TRBJ2-2 and V is TRBV7-6; D might be TRBD1 or TRBD2, each matching 5 bases. Trimming took off 5 bases at V and 6 bases at J, with 16 bases between the two ends. The CDR3 has 15 amino acids. Looked up from germline, CDR1 is SGHVS and CDR2 is FNYEAQ. The CDR3, as DNA: TGTGCCAGCAGCCCCGGGACGGCGTGGTCCGGGGAGCTGTTTTTT. This sequence encodes CASSPGTAWSGELFF.

The chain combines TRBV5-1 with TRBJ1-1; TRBD1 matches 9 bases. J gave up 3 bases and V 2 bases, and 8 bases lay outside the gene matches. CDR1 is SGHRS, CDR2 YFSETQ, per germline. This CDR3 is built from 16 residues. The CDR3 bases are TGCGCCAGCAGCTTCCCTGGACAGGGGCGGGACACTGAAGCTTTCTTT. This translates into CASSFPGQGRDTEAFF.

The sample holds a few counts of this clonotype. The J gene is TRBJ1-5, the V gene TRBV6-5; no reliable D call. CDR1 is MNHEY and CDR2 is SVGAGI in the germline V gene. The CDR3 runs 14 residues. V lost 2 bases, J lost 2 bases, and 7 bases lay in between. The CDR3 DNA follows: TGTGCCAGCAGTTACCGACCGGGCAATCAGCCCCAGCATTTT. Translation: CASSYRPGNQPQHF.

In this sample, this clonotype turned up many times. The J gene is TRBJ2-3, the V gene TRBV29-1; 9 bases are a match to TRBD1. In germline, CDR1 is SQVTM, CDR2 ANQGSEA. There are 13 residues in the CDR3. Trimming at V came to 7 bases and at J to 2 bases, leaving 4 bases not matched to a gene. The DNA for the CDR3 is TGCAGCGCCGGGACAGGGTTCACAGATACGCAGTATTTT. This encodes CSAGTGFTDTQYF.

The chain has TRBV7-8 and TRBJ1-4; TRBD1 matches 7 bases. The V segment lost 4 bases and the J segment 10 bases; nucleotides outside the gene matches: 15. Germline CDR1 reads SGHVS; CDR2 reads FQNEAQ. The length of the CDR3 is 16 residues. The CDR3 region is CASSSDGDRARGKLFF. DNA for the CDR3: TGTGCCAGCAGCTCCGATGGGGACAGAGCTCGGGGAAAACTGTTTTTT.

In its sample, this clonotype was seen many times. The chain carries TRBV12-3 or TRBV12-4 and TRBJ2-3, with D possibly matching TRBD2 (5 bases). V lost 5 bases, J lost 4 bases, and 22 bases lay in between. The CDR3 sequence is 17 residues long. The CDR3 loop reads CASSHQPGWLVPDTQYF. Here the CDR3 DNA reads TGTGCCAGCAGTCACCAACCGGGATGGCTCGTCCCAGATACGCAGTATTTT.

This clonotype was seen a handful of times. V is TRBV30 and J is TRBJ1-1, with D hard to call. The CDR3 runs 11 residues. V dropped 2 bases and J dropped 6 bases, with 7 bases sitting between them. Per germline, CDR1 GTSNPN and CDR2 SVGIG (reference sequence). CDR3 coding DNA: TGTGCCTGGAGTCCGGGGTCTGAAGCTTTCTTT. This gives the protein CAWSPGSEAFF. The whole variable domain, filled in from reference TRBV30 and TRBJ1-1, reads SQTIHQWPATLVQPVGSPLSLECTVEGTSNPNLYWYRQAAGRGLQLLFYSVGIGQISSEVPQNLSASRPQDRQFILSSKKLLLSDSGFYLCAWSPGSEAFFGQGTRLTVV.

Ten or more counts support this clonotype. The J gene is TRBJ2-1, the V gene TRBV5-5, with TRBD2 identical over 7 bases. CDR3 length equals 16 residues. The germline CDR1 and CDR2 sequences are SGHKS and YYEKEE (reference sequence). J lost 0 bases, V lost 1 base, and 4 bases had no gene match. The CDR3 loop reads CASSLPGGDSYNEQFF. DNA of the CDR3: TGTGCCAGCAGCTTGCCTGGGGGGGACTCCTACAATGAGCAGTTCTTC.

The V and J genes are TRBV20-1 and TRBJ2-5; D is undetermined. Germline CDR1 DFQATT, CDR2 SNEGSKA (reference sequence). The CDR3 runs 12 residues. Trimming removed 3 bases at V and 4 bases at J, with 9 bases between. This CDR3 is CSARGGSETQYF. The CDR3 region has the DNA TGCAGTGCTAGGGGTGGGTCAGAGACCCAGTACTTC.